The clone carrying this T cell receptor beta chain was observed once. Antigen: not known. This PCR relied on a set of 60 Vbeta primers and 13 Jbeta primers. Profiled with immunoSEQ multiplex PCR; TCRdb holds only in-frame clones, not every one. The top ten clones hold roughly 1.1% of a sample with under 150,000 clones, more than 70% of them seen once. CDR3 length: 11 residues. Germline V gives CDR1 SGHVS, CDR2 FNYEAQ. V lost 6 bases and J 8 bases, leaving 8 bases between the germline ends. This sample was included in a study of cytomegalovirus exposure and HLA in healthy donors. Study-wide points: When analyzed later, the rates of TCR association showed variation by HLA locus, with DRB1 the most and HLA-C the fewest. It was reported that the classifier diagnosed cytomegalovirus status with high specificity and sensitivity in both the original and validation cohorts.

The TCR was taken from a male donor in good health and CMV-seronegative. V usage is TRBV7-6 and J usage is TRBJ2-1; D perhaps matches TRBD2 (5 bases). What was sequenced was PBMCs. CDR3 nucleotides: TGTGCCAGCAGTCTTAGCGATGAGCAGTTCTTC. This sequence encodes CASSLSDEQFF.